This TCR beta chain comes out of a study of T-cell memory formation after mild COVID-19. This clonotype was seen more than once but under ten times. Its target is unknown. Notes on the study in general: SARS-CoV-2 specificity was not confirmed for second-wave clones peaking on day 37.

Trimming left V 6 bases short and J 4 bases short, with 13 bases between. The CDR3 runs to 14 residues. The V gene's germline CDR1 is MNHEY and CDR2 SVGEGT. TCRdb reprocessed the 5' RACE reads with MiXCR, giving one entry per CDR3 protein. The sample has just over 200,000 distinct CDR3 sequences, 7.5% to 10% seen once; the top ten hold roughly 4%. Sequenced input: PBMCs or a T cell subset sorted from them (not recorded which). This clonotype was sampled from a man between 18 and 35 years old who had mild COVID-19 (a few samples of this study predate the infection). Cell type and time point are not known. The V and J genes are TRBV6-2 or TRBV6-3 and TRBJ1-5; perhaps TRBD1 as D (5 bases). The DNA of the CDR3 is TGTGCCAGCAGCCCCGTGGGACGGAATCAGCCCCAGCATTTT. Translation: CASSPVGRNQPQHF.